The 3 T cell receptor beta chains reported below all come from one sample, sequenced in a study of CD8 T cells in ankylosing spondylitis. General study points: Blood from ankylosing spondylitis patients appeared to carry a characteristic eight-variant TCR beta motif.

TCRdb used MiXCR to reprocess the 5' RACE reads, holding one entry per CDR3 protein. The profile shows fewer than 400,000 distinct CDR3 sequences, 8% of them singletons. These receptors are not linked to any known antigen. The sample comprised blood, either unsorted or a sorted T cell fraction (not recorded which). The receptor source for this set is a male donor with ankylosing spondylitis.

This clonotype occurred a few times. CDR3 sequence (DNA): TGCAGTGCTCCAAACCCCCAGGGAGAAGAGACCCAGTACTTC. Translating gives CSAPNPQGEETQYF. This chain joins TRBV20-1 and TRBJ2-5; either TRBD1 or TRBD2 may fit D (5 bases each). Germline V gives CDR1 DFQATT, CDR2 SNEGSKA (reference sequence). With 5 bases removed from V and 3 bases from J, the gap between germline ends came to 16 bases. This CDR3 comprises 14 residues.

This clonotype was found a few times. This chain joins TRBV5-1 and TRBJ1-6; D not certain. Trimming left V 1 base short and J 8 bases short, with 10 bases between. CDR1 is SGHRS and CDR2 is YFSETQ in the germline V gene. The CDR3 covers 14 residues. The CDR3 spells CASSLRVRDSPLHF. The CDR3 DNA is TGCGCCAGCAGCTTGCGAGTGAGGGATTCACCCCTCCACTTT.

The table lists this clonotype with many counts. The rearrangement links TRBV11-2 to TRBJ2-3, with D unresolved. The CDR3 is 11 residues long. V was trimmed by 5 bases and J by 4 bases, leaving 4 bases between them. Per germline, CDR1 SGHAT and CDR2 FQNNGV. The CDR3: CASSGSDTQYF. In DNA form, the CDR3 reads TGTGCCAGCAGCGGTTCAGATACGCAGTATTTT.